The 22 T cell receptor beta chains below were found in one sample sequenced in a study of OX40 agonist ivuxolimab in advanced cancers. The repertoire was sequenced with immunoSEQ multiplex PCR; TCRdb's copy has only in-frame clones and lacks some. In the table there are about 24,000 clones, over 60% of which are singletons. Sequencing was performed on CD4+ or CD8+ T cells sorted from blood, taken in a trial of the OX40 agonist ivuxolimab. The receptors derive from an adult with an advanced solid tumor such as melanoma, head and neck, liver or kidney cancer.

The chain is built from TRBV27 and TRBJ2-2, with 16 bases fitting TRBD2. CDR1 and CDR2 (germline): MNHEY, SMNVEV (reference sequence). CDR3 length equals 20 residues. After removal of 3 bases from V and 3 bases from J, the junction contained 10 bases not matched to a gene. DNA of the CDR3: TGTGCCAGCAGTTTGGGCCAGGGGACTAGCGGGGGGGCCCACACCGGGGAGCTGTTTTTT. Translating it yields CASSLGQGTSGGAHTGELFF.

J is TRBJ2-7 and V is TRBV6-5, with D unclear. This CDR3 spans 12 amino acids. The germline V gene has CDR1 MNHEY and CDR2 SVGAGI. V shed 8 bases and J shed 7 bases, with 15 bases lying between them. CDR3 sequence reads: CASWPGVGEQYF. CDR3 nucleotide sequence: TGTGCCAGCTGGCCCGGAGTAGGGGAGCAGTACTTC.

There are a few counts of this clone. The chain recombines TRBV5-6 with TRBJ2-7; a weak D match, TRBD2 (5 bases). The CDR3 loop spans 15 amino acids. Germline V lookup: CDR1 SGHDT, CDR2 YYEEEE. Trimming pared 6 bases from V and 5 bases from J, leaving 21 bases between. CDR3 amino acids: CASTGDGAGWNEQYF. Written as DNA, the CDR3 is TGTGCCAGCACCGGGGATGGAGCCGGTTGGAACGAGCAGTACTTC.

The rearrangement joins TRBV28 to TRBJ2-5, with D perhaps assigned TRBD1 or TRBD2 (5 bases each). The CDR3 has 16 residues. CDR1 is MDHEN and CDR2 is SYDVKM in the germline V gene. V shed 6 bases and J shed 0 bases, with 17 bases lying between them. The CDR3: CASSPEGLTYQETQYF. DNA of the CDR3: TGTGCCAGCAGCCCTGAGGGGTTAACGTACCAAGAGACCCAGTACTTC.

The chain carries TRBV29-1 and TRBJ1-3; the D is unclear. Germline assignment: CDR1 SQVTM and CDR2 ANQGSEA. This CDR3 comprises 12 residues. V was clipped by 4 bases and J by 0 bases, with 4 bases between them. CDR3 residues: CSVGRSGNTIYF. The CDR3 nucleotides read TGCAGCGTTGGTCGCTCTGGAAACACCATATATTTT.

The rearrangement links TRBV5-4 to TRBJ2-7; the match to TRBD1 covers 10 bases. The CDR3 runs to 12 residues. Germline trimming cut 4 bases from V and 9 bases from J; bases unmatched to any gene: 4. Germline V lookup: CDR1 SGHNT, CDR2 YYREEE (reference sequence). The CDR3 DNA is TGTGCCAGCAGCGGGGACAGGGGATTGCAGTACTTC. As protein: CASSGDRGLQYF.

This clone was recorded a few times. The CDR3 DNA reads as TGTGCCAGCAGCTATTCCACAGGGGCGCTCTCCTACGAGCAGTACTTC. This sequence encodes CASSYSTGALSYEQYF. The chain couples TRBV7-9 to TRBJ2-7; 7 bases fit TRBD1. CDR1 and CDR2 from the germline V gene are SEHNR and FQNEAQ (reference sequence). The CDR3 extends over 16 amino acids. V shed 4 bases and J 0 bases; nucleotides not matched to a gene: 9.

The chain carries TRBV4-1 and TRBJ1-2, with D tentatively TRBD1 (5 bases). Trimming removed 0 bases at V and 3 bases at J, with 8 bases between. Germline V lookup: CDR1 MGHRA, CDR2 YSYEKL. The CDR3 extends over 14 amino acids. DNA of the CDR3: TGCGCCAGCAGCCAAGAGAGCAGGGACTATGGCTACACCTTC. This sequence encodes CASSQESRDYGYTF.

In this sample, this clone is medium-sized. The chain employs TRBV15 and TRBJ1-2; TRBD1 is a possible D gene (5 bases). Looked up from germline, CDR1 is LNHNV and CDR2 is YYDKDF (reference sequence). The CDR3 totals 14 residues. V was pared by 9 bases and J by 5 bases, with 19 bases between. The CDR3 region is CATSLIGTGYGYTF. CDR3 coding DNA: TGTGCCACTAGTCTTATTGGGACGGGTTATGGCTACACCTTC.

The genes are TRBV7-9 and TRBJ2-1; 11 bases map to TRBD2. The junction had 3 bases not matched to a gene; V was cut back by 3 bases and J by 8 bases. Germline lookup yields CDR1 SEHNR and CDR2 FQNEAQ (reference sequence). The CDR3 is 14 residues long. The CDR3 spells CASSLTSGVDEQFF. The CDR3 DNA reads TGTGCCAGCAGCTTGACTAGCGGGGTCGATGAGCAGTTCTTC.

The chain couples TRBV15 to TRBJ2-1, with TRBD2 matching 8 bases. The CDR3 covers 16 residues. Germline values: CDR1 LNHNV, CDR2 YYDKDF (reference sequence). The V and J ends lost 4 bases and 4 bases, in that order; junction bases with no gene match: 9. The DNA of the CDR3 is TGTGCCACCAGCACGCCTTTGGGCGGGGGGTACAATGAGCAGTTCTTC. This translates into CATSTPLGGGYNEQFF.

CDR3 sequence (DNA): TGTGCCAGCAGCGGGTCCTCTGGGGCCAACGTCCTGACTTTC. It codes for CASSGSSGANVLTF. The chain combines TRBV4-2 with TRBJ2-6; no definite D call. CDR1 is LGHNA and CDR2 is YNFKEQ in the germline V gene. The ends were cut back, 5 bases at V and 0 bases at J, with 5 bases in the middle. This CDR3 is 14 amino acids long.

This clone was seen a few times. This chain connects TRBV4-3 to TRBJ2-7; either TRBD1 or TRBD2 may fit D (6 bases each). Germline CDR1 is LGHNA and CDR2 is YSLEER. With 1 base removed from V and 3 bases from J, the gap between germline ends came to 10 bases. This CDR3 is built from 14 residues. The CDR3 sequence: CASSQVGGSYEQYF. Written as DNA, the CDR3 is TGCGCCAGCAGCCAAGTAGGGGGGAGCTACGAGCAGTACTTC.

The rearrangement joins TRBV5-6 to TRBJ2-3, with 13 bases aligning to TRBD2. The CDR3 covers 16 residues. The germline gives CDR1 SGHDT, CDR2 YYEEEE. Trimming removed 3 bases from V and 4 bases from J; junction bases left unmatched: 5. The CDR3 nucleotides are TGTGCCAGCAGCTCAGCAACTAGCGGGGGGGCAGATACGCAGTATTTT. It is translated as CASSSATSGGADTQYF.

The J gene is TRBJ2-7, the V gene TRBV11-2; no definite D call. The V and J ends lost 3 bases and 3 bases respectively, with 9 bases between them. Germline loops: CDR1 SGHAT, CDR2 FQNNGV. This CDR3 region has 13 residues. CDR3 loop: CASSFAVIYEQYF. DNA of the CDR3: TGTGCCAGCAGCTTTGCAGTCATCTACGAGCAGTACTTC.

J is TRBJ2-2 and V is TRBV20-1; unclear D gene. The CDR3 is 11 amino acids. Trimming left V 3 bases short and J 6 bases short, with 5 bases between. Germline assignment: CDR1 DFQATT and CDR2 SNEGSKA (reference sequence). The CDR3 protein is CSARVAGELFF. The CDR3 DNA reads as TGCAGTGCTAGGGTGGCCGGGGAGCTGTTTTTT.

This clone is classed as medium-sized (0.01 to 0.1%). The V and J genes are TRBV4-3 and TRBJ2-5; 7 nucleotides align to TRBD1. CDR1 and CDR2 (germline): LGHNA, YSLEER. V gave up 0 bases and J gave up 5 bases; unmatched junction bases: 6. This CDR3 spans 15 amino acids. As DNA, the CDR3 is TGCGCCAGCAGCCAAGATGTCGGGACAGCTGAGACCCAGTACTTC. This sequence encodes CASSQDVGTAETQYF.

The chain employs TRBV5-5 and TRBJ2-1; D gene ambiguous. The germline V gene has CDR1 SGHKS and CDR2 YYEKEE (reference sequence). V was clipped by 2 bases and J by 4 bases, with 10 bases between them. The CDR3 spans 14 residues. The CDR3 DNA reads as TGTGCCAGCAGCTTTGTGACTGGGTACAATGAGCAGTTCTTC. Encoded protein: CASSFVTGYNEQFF.

The chain employs TRBV2 and TRBJ2-5, with a tentative D call TRBD2 (5 bases). CDR3 length equals 11 residues. CDR1 is SNHLY and CDR2 is FYNNEI in the germline V gene. V gave up 6 bases and J gave up 9 bases, with 11 bases separating them. The CDR3 protein is CASRDEEAQYF. Here the CDR3 DNA reads TGTGCCAGCAGGGATGAGGAGGCCCAGTACTTC.

V usage is TRBV7-6 and J usage is TRBJ2-5, with unresolved D. Trimming pared 0 bases from V and 2 bases from J, leaving 7 bases between. The CDR3 is made up of 14 amino acids. CDR1 and CDR2 from the germline V gene are SGHVS and FNYEAQ. CDR3 DNA sequence: TGTGCCAGCAGCTTAGCACACCAACAAGAGACCCAGTACTTC. Its protein is CASSLAHQQETQYF.

This clone was counted only a few times. The chain uses TRBV21-1 and TRBJ1-5; TRBD1, the table's D call, was not compared with the DNA. TRBV21-1 is shown as a pseudogene. The CDR3 covers 14 residues. CDR3 in DNA: TGTGCCAGCAGCCCCGACAGGGAAAGTCAGCCCCAGCATTTT. Encoded protein: CASSPDRESQPQHF.

This clone was found once. The chain combines TRBV7-8 with TRBJ2-7; a possible D gene is TRBD1 (6 bases). V was trimmed by 5 bases and J by 5 bases, leaving 16 bases between them. This CDR3 spans 14 amino acids. Germline V CDR1 and CDR2: SGHVS, FQNEAQ. CDR3 sequence (DNA): TGTGCCAGCAGCCCCAGGGGAGTCGTCCACGAGCAGTACTTC. Protein sequence: CASSPRGVVHEQYF.